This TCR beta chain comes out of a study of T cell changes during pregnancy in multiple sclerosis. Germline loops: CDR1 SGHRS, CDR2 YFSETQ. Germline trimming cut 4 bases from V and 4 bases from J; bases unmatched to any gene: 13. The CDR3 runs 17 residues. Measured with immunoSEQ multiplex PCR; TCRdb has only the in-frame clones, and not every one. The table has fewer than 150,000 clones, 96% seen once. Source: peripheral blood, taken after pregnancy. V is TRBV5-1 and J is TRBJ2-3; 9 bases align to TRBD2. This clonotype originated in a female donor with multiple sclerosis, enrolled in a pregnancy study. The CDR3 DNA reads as TGCGCCAGCAGCAACGGAGGGGGCGGGAGGGCCGCAGATACGCAGTATTTT. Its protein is CASSNGGGGRAADTQYF.